The entry below describes one T cell receptor (beta chain). The data were taken from a study of CD8 T cells in Susac syndrome. Looked up from germline, CDR1 is LNHDA and CDR2 is SQIVND (reference sequence). This CDR3 spans 17 amino acids. Trimming took off 2 bases at V and 0 bases at J, with 11 bases between the two ends. RNA amounts of 0.5 to 1 ug underwent reverse transcription with random hexamers. From the immunoSEQ multiplex PCR reads, TCRdb called clonotypes with MiXCR, one entry per CDR3 protein. The sample consists of roughly 150,000 distinct CDR3 sequences, roughly 93% of them appearing once.

Sequenced material: CD4+ T cells from PBMCs. This TCR was sampled from a human donor in good health. This sequence joins TRBV19 and TRBJ2-6; D ambiguous. Here the CDR3 reads CASSIKAAASGANVLTF. The CDR3, as DNA: TGTGCCAGTAGTATAAAGGCCGCAGCCTCTGGGGCCAACGTCCTGACTTTC. The full variable domain, with the rest looked up from reference TRBV19 and TRBJ2-6, is DGGITQSPKYLFRKEGQNVTLSCEQNLNHDAMYWYRQDPGQGLRLIYYSQIVNDFQKGDIAEGYSVSREKKESFPLTVTSAQKNPTAFYLCASSIKAAASGANVLTFGAGSRLTVL.